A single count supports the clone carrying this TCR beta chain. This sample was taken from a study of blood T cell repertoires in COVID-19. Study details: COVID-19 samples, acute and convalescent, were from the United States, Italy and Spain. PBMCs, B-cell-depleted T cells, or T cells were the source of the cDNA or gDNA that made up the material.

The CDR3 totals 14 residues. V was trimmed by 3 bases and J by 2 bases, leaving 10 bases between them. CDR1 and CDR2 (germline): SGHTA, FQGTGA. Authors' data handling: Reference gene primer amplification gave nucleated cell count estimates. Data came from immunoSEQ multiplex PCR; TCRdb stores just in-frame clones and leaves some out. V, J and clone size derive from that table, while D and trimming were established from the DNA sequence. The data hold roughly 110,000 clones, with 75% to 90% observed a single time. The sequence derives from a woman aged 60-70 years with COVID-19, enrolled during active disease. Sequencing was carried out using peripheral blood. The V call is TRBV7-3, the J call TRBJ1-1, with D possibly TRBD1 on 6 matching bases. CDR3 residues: CASSLTGLNTEAFF. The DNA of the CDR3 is TGTGCCAGCAGCTTGACAGGCCTAAACACTGAAGCTTTCTTT.